The 10 T cell receptor beta chains reported below all come from one sample, sequenced in a study of vaccination and CD4 T cells after COVID-19. Treatment specified: approximately 10-day PBMC culture with coronavirus spike peptide pools or control peptides (ViraFEST assay). The Oncomine TCR Beta short-read assay was applied to DNA of cultured CD4+ T cells. TCRdb recomputed calls from the PCR reads with MiXCR, one row per CDR3 protein. Seen here are roughly 20,000 distinct CDR3 sequences, 43% observed once, and the top ten hold about 3.2%. Their target antigens are unknown. Sequences were derived from CD4+ T cells from blood, cultured in vitro, sampled after SARS-CoV-2 vaccination. Receptors originate from a human donor who had recovered from COVID-19.

The V and J genes are TRBV20-1 and TRBJ2-1; 7 nucleotides match TRBD2. The CDR3 length is 15 residues. The junction had 9 bases not matched to a gene; V was cut back by 6 bases and J by 1 base. Germline-derived CDR1 and CDR2 are DFQATT and SNEGSKA (reference sequence). DNA for the CDR3: TGCAGTGCGAGGGGTGGGAGGGAATCCTACAATGAGCAGTTCTTC. Amino acids: CSARGGRESYNEQFF.

This clonotype was seen a handful of times. The gene calls are TRBV20-1 and TRBJ2-5; 11 bases map to TRBD2. Germline CDR1 reads DFQATT; CDR2 reads SNEGSKA (reference sequence). V was clipped by 1 base and J by 3 bases; unmatched bases: 4. The CDR3 loop spans 15 amino acids. The CDR3 region has the DNA TGCAGTGCTAGAGCGCTGGGACTAGCGGAAGAGACCCAGTACTTC. This sequence encodes CSARALGLAEETQYF.

The J gene is TRBJ2-7, the V gene TRBV10-1; 7 nucleotides align to TRBD1. In germline, CDR1 is WNHNN, CDR2 SYGVQD (reference sequence). The junction had 8 bases not matched to a gene; V was cut back by 6 bases and J by 0 bases. The CDR3 runs 15 residues. CDR3 sequence reads: CASRPDRVSSYEQYF. DNA for the CDR3: TGCGCCAGCAGACCCGACAGGGTAAGCTCCTACGAGCAGTACTTC.

Only a few counts were recorded for this clonotype. This chain links TRBV20-1 with TRBJ1-1; D remains unclear. Germline CDR1 is DFQATT and CDR2 is SNEGSKA (reference sequence). The CDR3 covers 14 residues. Trimming stripped 5 bases from V and 0 bases from J, with 13 bases between. The CDR3 region is CSALPVSLNTEAFF. Written as DNA, the CDR3 is TGCAGTGCTCTTCCTGTATCATTGAACACTGAAGCTTTCTTT.

V and J are TRBV19 and TRBJ2-7; the D is unclear. Looked up from germline, CDR1 is LNHDA and CDR2 is SQIVND (reference sequence). This CDR3 contains 12 residues. Trimming took off 5 bases at V and 2 bases at J, with 7 bases between the two ends. Here the CDR3 reads CASSGAPYEQYF. The CDR3 region has the DNA TGTGCCAGTAGTGGCGCTCCCTACGAGCAGTACTTC.

This chain links TRBV20-1 with TRBJ2-7, with 9 nucleotides matching TRBD2. The V gene end was trimmed by 3 bases and the J gene end by 4 bases; junction bases not matched to a gene: 10. CDR3 length: 15 amino acids. CDR1 is DFQATT, CDR2 SNEGSKA, per germline (reference sequence). CDR3 nucleotide sequence: TGCAGTGCTAGTCCTCTCGCTAGCGGGAATTACGAGCAGTACTTC. Residues: CSASPLASGNYEQYF.

The CDR3 protein is CASSEIGQGRPYGYTF. The CDR3 DNA reads as TGTGCCAGCAGTGAAATTGGCCAGGGAAGGCCCTATGGCTACACCTTC. This chain uses TRBV6-1 with TRBJ1-2; a weak D match, TRBD1 (5 bases). Germline CDR1 reads MNHNS; CDR2 reads SASEGT. V lost 2 bases and J lost 4, with 17 bases in between. The CDR3 contains 16 residues.

J is TRBJ2-3 and V is TRBV30; D is uncertain. V was clipped by 5 bases and J by 7 bases, with 13 bases between them. Germline loops: CDR1 GTSNPN, CDR2 SVGIG (reference sequence). This CDR3 contains 12 residues. The chain's CDR3 is CAWALFMHTQYF. CDR3 nucleotide sequence: TGTGCCTGGGCGCTTTTCATGCATACGCAGTATTTT. Filled out from reference TRBV30 and TRBJ2-3, the complete variable domain reads SQTIHQWPATLVQPVGSPLSLECTVEGTSNPNLYWYRQAAGRGLQLLFYSVGIGQISSEVPQNLSASRPQDRQFILSSKKLLLSDSGFYLCAWALFMHTQYFGPGTRLTVL.

This chain uses TRBV15 with TRBJ1-5; D unresolved. There are 14 residues in the CDR3. V was cut by 4 bases and J by 0 bases, with 7 bases left in between. Per germline, CDR1 LNHNV and CDR2 YYDKDF (reference sequence). The CDR3 DNA reads TGTGCCACCAGCAACGATTATAGCAATCAGCCCCAGCATTTT. Its translation is CATSNDYSNQPQHF.

V usage is TRBV5-4 and J usage is TRBJ2-5, with 9 positions matching TRBD2. The CDR3 consists of 15 residues. The V gene's germline CDR1 is SGHNT and CDR2 YYREEE (reference sequence). Trimming cost V 4 bases and J 2 bases; bases outside gene matches: 6. The CDR3 region is CASSRGLADQETQYF. CDR3 in DNA: TGTGCCAGCAGCCGGGGACTAGCCGATCAAGAGACCCAGTACTTC.